This TCR beta chain was documented in a study of human T cells and chemical hapten exposure. Study information: It was small differences in pooled library volume that mainly caused per-sample TCR yields to vary.

The library put unique molecular identifiers onto individual cDNA molecules. TCRdb ran MiXCR on the RACE reads and lists one entry per CDR3 protein. The sample comprises around 71,000 distinct CDR3 sequences, about 9.4% of which are singletons, and 2.5% to 4% rests with the top ten. Stated time point: patch test 1, 2 weeks after DPC sensitization. Treatment reported: therapeutic diphenylcyclopropenone sensitization with weekly scalp DPC. Trimming took 4 bases from V and 0 from J; bases not matched to a gene: 9. This CDR3 region has 17 residues. Germline values: CDR1 MNHNY, CDR2 SVGAGI (reference sequence). This clonotype was recorded at least ten times.

This TCR was sampled from a woman aged 40 to 49 with alopecia areata. Some clones in this sample may be carry-over from other donors' samples. Sample: whole blood, taken in connection with sensitization to the hapten diphenylcyclopropenone (DPC). This rearrangement joins TRBV6-6 to TRBJ2-5; 9 nucleotides match TRBD1. CDR3 region: CASSSPDRGSYQETQYF. The CDR3, as DNA: TGTGCCAGCAGTTCACCAGACAGGGGGTCGTACCAAGAGACCCAGTACTTC.